This section outlines one T cell receptor (beta chain) sequence together with its context. This entry is derived from a study of CD8+CD57+ T cells in acquired aplastic anemia. The length of the CDR3 is 17 residues. Germline V lookup: CDR1 SGHAT, CDR2 FQDESV (reference sequence). The V and J ends lost 2 bases and 1 base respectively, with 17 bases between them. Flow cytometry had shown expanded CD8+CD57+ cells in the patients chosen for sequencing. According to the study, genomic DNA was the template for TCR beta VDJ and CDR3 profiling. One entry per CDR3 protein results from TCRdb running MiXCR on the reads. The sample yields approximately 470,000 distinct CDR3 sequences, approximately 32% seen once.

This TCR was sampled from a human donor with aplastic anemia. Material: sorted CD4+, CD8+, or CD8+CD57+ T cells (not recorded which) from PBMCs. V gene TRBV11-1 combines with J gene TRBJ1-1; D is possibly TRBD1 (6 bases). The CDR3 nucleotides are TGTGCCAGCAGCTTAAACGGGGGCACTGGTTCGAACACTGAAGCTTTCTTT. As protein: CASSLNGGTGSNTEAFF.